The 6 T cell receptor beta chains below were found in one sample sequenced in a study of shared clonotypes between healthy human individuals. Clones were sequenced by immunoSEQ multiplex PCR, and TCRdb holds only the in-frame ones, with some missing. Of about 530,000 clones listed, 60% to 80% are singletons. Input material: PBMCs. These receptors came from a woman aged 40 to 50 in good health. Some clones in this sample may be carry-over from other donors' samples.

The J gene is TRBJ2-7, the V gene TRBV6-1; 7 positions match TRBD1. Germline values: CDR1 MNHNS, CDR2 SASEGT. The trim removed 4 bases at V and 6 bases at J, leaving 6 bases unmatched. This CDR3 has 13 amino acids. CDR3 in amino acids: CASSGQGRGEQYF. CDR3 sequence (DNA): TGTGCCAGCAGTGGACAGGGTCGAGGCGAGCAGTACTTC.

This rearrangement joins TRBV29-1 to TRBJ2-3, with D perhaps TRBD1 (6 bases). V gave up 2 bases and J gave up 0 bases, with 9 bases separating them. This CDR3 contains 14 residues. CDR1 and CDR2 (germline): SQVTM, ANQGSEA. The CDR3 here is CSVETTGSTDTQYF. CDR3 DNA: TGCAGCGTTGAAACTACAGGGAGCACAGATACGCAGTATTTT.

V gene TRBV11-2 combines with J gene TRBJ1-1, with D hard to call. CDR1 and CDR2 (germline): SGHAT, FQNNGV. V was shortened by 3 bases and J by 0 bases, with 8 bases between the two germline ends. This CDR3 is 14 amino acids long. In DNA, the CDR3 is TGTGCCAGCAGCTTGGGAGGGCTGAACACTGAAGCTTTCTTT. Protein sequence: CASSLGGLNTEAFF.

Turning to this clone: Since a much larger clone is just one base distant, this may be a read error. The rearrangement links TRBV4-1 to TRBJ2-7; 10 positions match TRBD2. The length of the CDR3 is 15 residues. Per the germline V gene, CDR1 is MGHRA and CDR2 is YSYEKL. The DNA for the CDR3 is TGCGCCAGCAGCCAAGATCGGGGGACTAGCGATACCTCCAGATTC. It translates to CASSQDRGTSDTSRF.

V usage is TRBV11-2 and J usage is TRBJ2-5; D unresolved. V dropped 6 bases and J dropped 13 bases, with 9 bases sitting between them. CDR1 and CDR2 (germline): SGHAT, FQNNGV. The CDR3 consists of 9 residues. The CDR3 protein is CASRGPAYF. The CDR3 DNA reads TGTGCCAGCAGGGGTCCGGCGTACTTC.

J is TRBJ1-5 and V is TRBV7-2, with TRBD1 matching over 7 bases. With V trimmed by 5 bases and J by 6 bases, 4 bases remained unmatched. CDR3 length equals 13 residues. Germline CDR1 reads SGHTA; CDR2 reads FQGNSA. The CDR3 here is CASSGDSRQPQHF. CDR3 nucleotide sequence: TGTGCCAGCAGCGGGGACAGTCGTCAGCCCCAGCATTTT.